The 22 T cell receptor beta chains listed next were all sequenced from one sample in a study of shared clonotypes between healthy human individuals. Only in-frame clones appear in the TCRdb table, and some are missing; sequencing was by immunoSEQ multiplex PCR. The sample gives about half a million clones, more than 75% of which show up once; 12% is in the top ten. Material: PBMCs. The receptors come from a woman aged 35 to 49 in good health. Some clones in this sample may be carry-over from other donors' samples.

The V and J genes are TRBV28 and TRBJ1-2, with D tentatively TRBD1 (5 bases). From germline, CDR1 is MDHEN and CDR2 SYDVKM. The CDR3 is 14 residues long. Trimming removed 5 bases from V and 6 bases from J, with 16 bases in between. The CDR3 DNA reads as TGTGCCAGCAGTCCGGCAGGTGGGGCGGATGGCTACACCTTC. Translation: CASSPAGGADGYTF.

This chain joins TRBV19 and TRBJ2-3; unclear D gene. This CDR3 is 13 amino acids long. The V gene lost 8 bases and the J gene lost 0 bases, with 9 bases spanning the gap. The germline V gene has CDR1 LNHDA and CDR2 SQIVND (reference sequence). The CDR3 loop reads CASSDRSTDTQYF. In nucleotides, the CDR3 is TGTGCCAGTTCCGACCGAAGCACAGATACGCAGTATTTT.

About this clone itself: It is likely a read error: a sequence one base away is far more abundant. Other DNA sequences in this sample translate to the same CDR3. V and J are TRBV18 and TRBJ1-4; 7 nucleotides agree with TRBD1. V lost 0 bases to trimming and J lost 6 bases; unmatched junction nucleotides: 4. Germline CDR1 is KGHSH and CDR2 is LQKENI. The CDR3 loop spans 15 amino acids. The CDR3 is CASSPPTGLDEKLFF. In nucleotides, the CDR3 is TGTGCCAGCTCACCACCGACAGGGCTGGATGAAAAACTGTTTTTT.

In nucleotides, the CDR3 is TGTGCCACCAGCAGGGGCGTGGGCACTGAAGCTTTCTTT. Protein sequence: CATSRGVGTEAFF. The chain joins TRBV15 to TRBJ1-1; D is undetermined. V was cut by 3 bases and J by 4 bases, with 9 bases left in between. This CDR3 region has 13 residues. Germline values: CDR1 LNHNV, CDR2 YYDKDF (reference sequence).

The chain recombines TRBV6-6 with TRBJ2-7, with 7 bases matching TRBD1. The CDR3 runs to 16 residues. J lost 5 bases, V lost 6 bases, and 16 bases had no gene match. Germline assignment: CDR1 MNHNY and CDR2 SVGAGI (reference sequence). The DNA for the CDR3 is TGTGCCAGCAGCATTCCCAGGACAGGAGCCGTTGACGAGCAGTACTTC. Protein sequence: CASSIPRTGAVDEQYF.

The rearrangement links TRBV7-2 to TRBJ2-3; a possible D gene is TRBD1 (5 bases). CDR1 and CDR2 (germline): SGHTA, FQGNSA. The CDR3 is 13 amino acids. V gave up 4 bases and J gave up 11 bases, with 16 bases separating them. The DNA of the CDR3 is TGTGCCAGCAGCTCCAACGTTAACAGGAAGCAGTATTTT. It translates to CASSSNVNRKQYF.

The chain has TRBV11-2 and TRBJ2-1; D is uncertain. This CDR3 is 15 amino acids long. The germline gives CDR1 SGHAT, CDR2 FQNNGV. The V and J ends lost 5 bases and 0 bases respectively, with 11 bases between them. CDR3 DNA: TGTGCCAGCAGCCGACTGGGCGGCTCCTACAATGAGCAGTTCTTC. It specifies CASSRLGGSYNEQFF. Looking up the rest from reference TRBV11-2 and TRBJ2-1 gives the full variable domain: EAGVAQSPRYKIIEKRQSVAFWCNPISGHATLYWYQQILGQGPKLLIQFQNNGVVDDSQLPKDRFSAERLKGVDSTLKIQPAKLEDSAVYLCASSRLGGSYNEQFFGPGTRLTVL.

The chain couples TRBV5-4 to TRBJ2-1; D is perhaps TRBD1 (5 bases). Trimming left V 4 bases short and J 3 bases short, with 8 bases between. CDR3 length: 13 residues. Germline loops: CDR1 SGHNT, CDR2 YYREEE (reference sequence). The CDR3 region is CASSHDSYNEQFF. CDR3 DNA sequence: TGTGCCAGCAGCCACGACAGCTACAATGAGCAGTTCTTC. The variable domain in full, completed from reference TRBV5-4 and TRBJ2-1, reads ETGVTQSPTHLIKTRGQQVTLRCSSQSGHNTVSWYQQALGQGPQFIFQYYREEENGRGNFPPRFSGLQFPNYSSELNVNALELDDSALYLCASSHDSYNEQFFGPGTRLTVL.

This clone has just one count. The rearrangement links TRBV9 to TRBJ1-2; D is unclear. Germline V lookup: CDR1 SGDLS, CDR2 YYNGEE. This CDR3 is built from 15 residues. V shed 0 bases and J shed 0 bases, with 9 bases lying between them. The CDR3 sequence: CASSVGGAANYGYTF. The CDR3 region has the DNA TGTGCCAGCAGCGTAGGAGGAGCAGCTAACTATGGCTACACCTTC.

For the CDR3, the DNA is TGCGCCAGCAGCTTTGCCCAGGGAGGAGATACGCAGTATTTT. Its translation is CASSFAQGGDTQYF. This chain uses TRBV5-1 with TRBJ2-3; TRBD2 might be the D (6 bases). The CDR3 length is 14 residues. From germline, CDR1 is SGHRS and CDR2 YFSETQ. Trimming left V 2 bases short and J 5 bases short, with 12 bases between.

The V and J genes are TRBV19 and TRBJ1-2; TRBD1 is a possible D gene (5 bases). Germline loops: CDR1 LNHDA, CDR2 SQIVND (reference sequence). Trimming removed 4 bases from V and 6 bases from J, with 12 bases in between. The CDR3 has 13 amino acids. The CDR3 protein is CASSTTVGDGYTF. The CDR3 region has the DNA TGTGCCAGTAGTACGACAGTTGGTGATGGCTACACCTTC. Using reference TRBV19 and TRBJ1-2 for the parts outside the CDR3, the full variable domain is DGGITQSPKYLFRKEGQNVTLSCEQNLNHDAMYWYRQDPGQGLRLIYYSQIVNDFQKGDIAEGYSVSREKKESFPLTVTSAQKNPTAFYLCASSTTVGDGYTFGSGTRLTVV.

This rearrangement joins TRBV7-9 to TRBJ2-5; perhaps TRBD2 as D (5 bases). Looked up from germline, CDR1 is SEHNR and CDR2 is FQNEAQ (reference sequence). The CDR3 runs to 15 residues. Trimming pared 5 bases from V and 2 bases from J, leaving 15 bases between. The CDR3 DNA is TGTGCCAGCAGCCGGGCTCGAGCGGAGCAAGAGACCCAGTACTTC. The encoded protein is CASSRARAEQETQYF. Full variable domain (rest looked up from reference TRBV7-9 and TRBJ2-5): DTGVSQNPRHKITKRGQNVTFRCDPISEHNRLYWYRQTLGQGPEFLTYFQNEAQLEKSRLLSDRFSAERPKGSFSTLEIQRTEQGDSAMYLCASSRARAEQETQYFGPGTRLLVL.

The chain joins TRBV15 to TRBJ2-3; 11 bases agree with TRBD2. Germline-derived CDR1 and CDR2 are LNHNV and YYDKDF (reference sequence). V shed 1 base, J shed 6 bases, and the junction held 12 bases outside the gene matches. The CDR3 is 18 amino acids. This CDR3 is CATSRARGTSGPDDTQYF. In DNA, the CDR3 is TGTGCCACCAGCAGAGCACGAGGGACTAGCGGCCCTGACGATACGCAGTATTTT.

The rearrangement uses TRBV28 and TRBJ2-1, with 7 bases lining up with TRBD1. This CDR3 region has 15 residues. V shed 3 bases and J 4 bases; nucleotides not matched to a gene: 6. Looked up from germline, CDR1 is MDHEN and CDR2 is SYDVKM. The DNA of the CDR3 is TGTGCCAGCAGTTTCGGGCAGGGGGTTTACAATGAGCAGTTCTTC. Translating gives CASSFGQGVYNEQFF.

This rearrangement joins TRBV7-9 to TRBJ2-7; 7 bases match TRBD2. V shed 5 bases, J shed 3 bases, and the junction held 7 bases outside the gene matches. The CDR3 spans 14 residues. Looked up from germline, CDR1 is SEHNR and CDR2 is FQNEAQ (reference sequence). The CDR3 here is CASSHAGDLYEQYF. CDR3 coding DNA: TGTGCCAGCAGCCACGCGGGGGATCTCTACGAGCAGTACTTC. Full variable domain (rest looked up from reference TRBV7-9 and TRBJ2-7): DTGVSQNPRHKITKRGQNVTFRCDPISEHNRLYWYRQTLGQGPEFLTYFQNEAQLEKSRLLSDRFSAERPKGSFSTLEIQRTEQGDSAMYLCASSHAGDLYEQYFGPGTRLTVT.

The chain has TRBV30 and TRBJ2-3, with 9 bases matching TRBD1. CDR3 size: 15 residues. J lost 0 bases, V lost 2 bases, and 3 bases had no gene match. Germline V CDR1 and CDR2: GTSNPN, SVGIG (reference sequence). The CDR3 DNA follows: TGTGCCTGGAGTAGACAGGGGGGTAGCACAGATACGCAGTATTTT. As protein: CAWSRQGGSTDTQYF.

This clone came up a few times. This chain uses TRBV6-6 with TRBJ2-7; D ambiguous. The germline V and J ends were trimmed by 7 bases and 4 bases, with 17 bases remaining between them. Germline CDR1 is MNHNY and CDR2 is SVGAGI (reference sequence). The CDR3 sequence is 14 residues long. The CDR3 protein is CASTSHATAYEQYF. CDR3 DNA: TGTGCCAGCACTTCTCATGCAACAGCGTACGAGCAGTACTTC.

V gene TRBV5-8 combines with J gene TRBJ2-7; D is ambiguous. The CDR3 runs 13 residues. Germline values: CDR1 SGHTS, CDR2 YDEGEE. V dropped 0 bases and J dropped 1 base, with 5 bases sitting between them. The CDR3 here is CASSLGISYEQYF. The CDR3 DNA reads TGTGCCAGCAGCTTGGGGATATCCTACGAGCAGTACTTC.

The CDR3: CASSVGLSPYNEQFF. The DNA of the CDR3 is TGTGCCAGCAGTGTAGGCTTATCCCCTTACAATGAGCAGTTCTTC. The chain couples TRBV6-4 to TRBJ2-1, with unresolved D. The CDR3 runs 15 residues. Trimming shortened V by 4 bases and J by 4 bases, and 14 bases separated the two germline ends. Germline assignment: CDR1 MRHNA and CDR2 SNTAGT.

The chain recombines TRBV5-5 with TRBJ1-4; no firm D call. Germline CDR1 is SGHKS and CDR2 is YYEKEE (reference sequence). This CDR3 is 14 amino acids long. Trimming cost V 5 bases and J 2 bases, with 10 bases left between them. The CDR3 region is CASSVQGTNEKLFF. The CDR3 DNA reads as TGTGCCAGCAGTGTTCAAGGCACTAATGAAAAACTGTTTTTT.

The CDR3 nucleotides read TGTGCCAGCAGTCCTTACTACACCGGGGAGCTGTTTTTT. It specifies CASSPYYTGELFF. V gene TRBV28 combines with J gene TRBJ2-2; D unresolved. CDR3 size: 13 residues. From germline, CDR1 is MDHEN and CDR2 SYDVKM. V was trimmed by 5 bases and J by 3 bases, leaving 7 bases between them.

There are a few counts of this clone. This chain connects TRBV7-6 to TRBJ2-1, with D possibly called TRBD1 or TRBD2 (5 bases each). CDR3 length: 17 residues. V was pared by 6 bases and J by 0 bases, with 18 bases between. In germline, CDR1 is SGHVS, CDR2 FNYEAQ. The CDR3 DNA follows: TGTGCCAGCAGTTTGGGGGTTCCGGGAAGCTCCTACAATGAGCAGTTCTTC. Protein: CASSLGVPGSSYNEQFF.